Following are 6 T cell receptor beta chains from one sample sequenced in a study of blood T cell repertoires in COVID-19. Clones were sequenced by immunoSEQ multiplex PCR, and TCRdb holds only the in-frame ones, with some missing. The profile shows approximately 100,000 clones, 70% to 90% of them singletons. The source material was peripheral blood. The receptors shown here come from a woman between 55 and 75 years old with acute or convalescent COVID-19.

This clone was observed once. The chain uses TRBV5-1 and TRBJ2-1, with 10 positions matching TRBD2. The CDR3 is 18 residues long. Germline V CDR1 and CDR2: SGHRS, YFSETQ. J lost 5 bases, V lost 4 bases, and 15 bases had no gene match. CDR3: CASSPSLRSGGDHNEQFF. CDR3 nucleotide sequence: TGCGCCAGCAGCCCCTCCCTAAGGAGCGGGGGGGACCACAATGAGCAGTTCTTC.

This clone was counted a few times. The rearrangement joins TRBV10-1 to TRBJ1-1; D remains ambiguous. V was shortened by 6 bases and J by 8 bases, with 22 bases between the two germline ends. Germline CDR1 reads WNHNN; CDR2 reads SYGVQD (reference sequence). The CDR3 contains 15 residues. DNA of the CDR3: TGCGCCAGCAGCAGCGGGTTGGTTGGCAGCACCGAAGCTTTCTTT. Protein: CASSSGLVGSTEAFF.

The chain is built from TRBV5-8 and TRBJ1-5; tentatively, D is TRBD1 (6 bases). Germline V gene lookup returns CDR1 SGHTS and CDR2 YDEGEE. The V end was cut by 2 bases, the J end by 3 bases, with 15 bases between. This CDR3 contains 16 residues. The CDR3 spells CASSFSGEYNNQPQHF. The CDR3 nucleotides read TGTGCCAGCAGCTTTTCAGGGGAGTATAACAATCAGCCCCAGCATTTT.

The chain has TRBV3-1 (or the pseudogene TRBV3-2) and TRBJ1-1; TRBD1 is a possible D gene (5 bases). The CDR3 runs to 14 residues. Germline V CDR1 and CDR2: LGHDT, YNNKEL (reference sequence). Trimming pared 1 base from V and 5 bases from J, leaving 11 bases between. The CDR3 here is CASSQALGGTEAFF. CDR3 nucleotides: TGTGCCAGCAGCCAAGCCCTCGGGGGGACTGAAGCTTTCTTT.

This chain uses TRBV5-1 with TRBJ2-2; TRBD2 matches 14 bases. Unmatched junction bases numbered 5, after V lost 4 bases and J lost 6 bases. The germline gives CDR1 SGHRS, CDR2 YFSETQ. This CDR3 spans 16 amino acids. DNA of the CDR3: TGCGCCAGCAGCGGACTAGCGGGGGGAATCGCCGGGGAGCTGTTTTTT. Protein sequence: CASSGLAGGIAGELFF.

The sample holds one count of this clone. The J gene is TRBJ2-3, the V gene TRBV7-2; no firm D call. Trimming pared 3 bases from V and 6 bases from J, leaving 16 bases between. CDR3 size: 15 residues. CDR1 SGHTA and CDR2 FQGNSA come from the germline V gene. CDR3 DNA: TGTGCCAGCAGCTTTTCATTTGGTTTAGTGGATACGCAGTATTTT. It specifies CASSFSFGLVDTQYF.